Given below is one T cell receptor (beta chain) in context. Germline V gives CDR1 GTSNPN, CDR2 SVGIG (reference sequence). Trimming removed 5 bases from V and 2 bases from J, with 16 bases in between. This CDR3 is built from 15 residues. This sample was included in a study of T cells in Graves' hyperthyroidism and ophthalmopathy. About the research overall: The blood sample was taken at first diagnosis, before treatment began.

Researchers took RNA transcripts and amplified the TCR beta CDR3 regions from them. First-round RT-PCR of the TCR CDR3 relied on the HTBI primer set. One entry per CDR3 protein results from TCRdb running MiXCR on the multiplex PCR reads. The profile shows approximately 640,000 distinct CDR3 sequences, 15% to 20% of them singletons. Sequencing input: blood. The source of this sequence is a man aged 45-65 years with Graves' hyperthyroidism. This chain uses TRBV30 with TRBJ1-3, with D perhaps matching TRBD1 (6 bases). The CDR3 spells CAWDSGQRTGNTIYF. The CDR3, as DNA: TGTGCCTGGGACTCCGGACAGAGGACTGGAAACACCATATATTTT.